Sequencing of this T cell receptor (beta chain) was carried out in a study of control samples from healthy donors and cancer patients. Sequencing was performed with immunoSEQ multiplex PCR; in TCRdb, only in-frame clones are kept and a portion is missing. The sample yields around 33,000 clones, about 88% seen once. The ends were cut back, 3 bases at V and 7 bases at J, with 7 bases in the middle. Germline V gives CDR1 MRHNA, CDR2 SNTAGT. The CDR3 loop spans 13 amino acids. Sequenced sample: PBMCs. This clonotype was obtained from a woman aged 40 to 55 with lung cancer. V gene TRBV6-4 combines with J gene TRBJ1-6; unclear D gene. The CDR3 nucleotides read TGTGCCAGCAGTGAGTCGGGGAATTCACCCCTCCACTTT. Its translation is CASSESGNSPLHF.